Shown below are 17 T cell receptor beta chains from a single sample sequenced in a study of cytomegalovirus exposure and HLA in healthy donors. PCR used 60 Vbeta primers and 13 Jbeta primers. TCRdb keeps only in-frame clones here, not all; method: immunoSEQ multiplex PCR. The sample yields some 94,000 clones, about 77% seen once. The sample was PBMCs. The source is a man aged 40-49 years in good health and CMV-seronegative.

The chain joins TRBV6-1 to TRBJ2-1, with 12 bases lining up with TRBD2. CDR1 MNHNS and CDR2 SASEGT come from the germline V gene. After removal of 0 bases from V and 15 bases from J, the junction contained 3 bases not matched to a gene. The CDR3 sequence is 13 residues long. CDR3 in amino acids: CASSEALAGGMFF. As DNA, the CDR3 is TGTGCCAGCAGTGAAGCCCTAGCGGGAGGGATGTTCTTC.

J is TRBJ2-1 and V is TRBV5-1, with a weak D call TRBD2 (5 bases). Germline V gene data show CDR1 as SGHRS and CDR2 as YFSETQ. This CDR3 has 13 amino acids. V was pared by 0 bases and J by 7 bases, with 8 bases between. CDR3 DNA sequence: TGCGCCAGCAGCTTGGGAGGGAGTAATGAGCAGTTCTTC. Its translation is CASSLGGSNEQFF.

This clone was seen a few times. The gene calls are TRBV6-1 and TRBJ1-3; D gene ambiguous. Germline assignment: CDR1 MNHNS and CDR2 SASEGT. Trimming removed 4 bases at V and 0 bases at J, with 10 bases between. CDR3 length: 15 residues. CDR3 amino acids: CASSGRGYSGNTIYF. The DNA of the CDR3 is TGTGCCAGCAGTGGTCGAGGATACTCTGGAAACACCATATATTTT.

This rearrangement joins TRBV28 to TRBJ1-1; the D gene is possibly TRBD1 (5 bases). This CDR3 spans 16 amino acids. CDR1 and CDR2 from the germline V gene are MDHEN and SYDVKM. V was trimmed by 6 bases and J by 2 bases, leaving 19 bases between them. CDR3 residues: CASSPPGGALNTEAFF. The CDR3 DNA follows: TGTGCCAGCAGCCCACCGGGAGGGGCGCTTAACACTGAAGCTTTCTTT.

The gene calls are TRBV9 and TRBJ2-1; D might be TRBD2 (6 bases). V was pared by 2 bases and J by 9 bases, with 9 bases between. CDR3 length: 12 amino acids. Germline V gene sequence: CDR1 SGDLS, CDR2 YYNGEE. CDR3 nucleotide sequence: TGTGCCAGCAGCGTTGGGGGAGGTGAGCAGTTCTTC. This translates into CASSVGGGEQFF.

This clone was seen a few times. This chain uses TRBV28 with TRBJ1-5; 11 bases are a match to TRBD1. V shed 5 bases and J 6 bases; nucleotides not matched to a gene: 6. Germline CDR1 is MDHEN and CDR2 is SYDVKM. CDR3 size: 15 residues. CDR3 amino acids: CASSNPGQGVQPQHF. The DNA of the CDR3 is TGTGCCAGCAGTAATCCGGGACAGGGGGTTCAGCCCCAGCATTTT.

This chain uses TRBV19 with TRBJ1-6, with TRBD1 as a possible D gene (6 bases). Trimming stripped 5 bases from V and 7 bases from J, with 12 bases between. This CDR3 is built from 14 residues. Per germline, CDR1 LNHDA and CDR2 SQIVND (reference sequence). The CDR3 nucleotides are TGTGCCAGTAGTGTACAGGGCGGCAATTCACCCCTCCACTTT. Its protein is CASSVQGGNSPLHF.

The chain recombines TRBV5-1 with TRBJ2-6, with 7 nucleotides matching TRBD1. Germline lookup yields CDR1 SGHRS and CDR2 YFSETQ. The CDR3 totals 14 residues. J gave up 0 bases and V 8 bases, and 2 bases lay outside the gene matches. In DNA form, the CDR3 reads TGCGCCAGTTCAGGGGGCTCTGGGGCCAACGTCCTGACTTTC. Translation: CASSGGSGANVLTF. The full variable domain, its missing parts supplied by reference TRBV5-1 and TRBJ2-6, is KAGVTQTPRYLIKTRGQQVTLSCSPISGHRSVSWYQQTPGQGLQFLFEYFSETQRNKGNFPGRFSGRQFSNSRSEMNVSTLELGDSALYLCASSGGSGANVLTFGAGSRLTVL.

The chain links TRBV10-3 to TRBJ2-2, with 11 bases aligning to TRBD1. Germline V lookup: CDR1 ENHRY, CDR2 SYGVKD. V lost 0 bases to trimming and J lost 4 bases; unmatched junction nucleotides: 10. CDR3 size: 19 residues. The CDR3 loop is CAISESWTGGNATTGELFF. The CDR3 DNA is TGTGCCATCAGTGAGTCATGGACAGGGGGCAACGCCACCACCGGGGAGCTGTTTTTT.

The genes are TRBV5-4 and TRBJ2-3; TRBD1 matches 7 bases. J gave up 1 base and V 5 bases, and 7 bases lay outside the gene matches. CDR3 length: 15 residues. CDR1 SGHNT and CDR2 YYREEE come from the germline V gene (reference sequence). The CDR3 is CASSSEGGRTDTQYF. CDR3 nucleotide sequence: TGTGCCAGCAGTTCGGAAGGGGGCCGCACAGATACGCAGTATTTT.

The rearrangement links TRBV5-1 to TRBJ2-7; TRBD1 aligns across 10 bases. V shed 0 bases and J 5 bases; nucleotides not matched to a gene: 17. Germline loops: CDR1 SGHRS, CDR2 YFSETQ. CDR3 length: 19 amino acids. CDR3 amino acids: CASSLGAGTGVFEVDEQYF. CDR3 coding DNA: TGCGCCAGCAGCTTGGGTGCAGGGACAGGGGTATTCGAAGTCGACGAGCAGTACTTC.

The chain uses TRBV18 and TRBJ2-3; 7 bases match TRBD2. Losses at the gene ends were 2 bases for V and 1 base for J; bases not matched to a gene: 3. Germline loops: CDR1 KGHSH, CDR2 LQKENI. The CDR3 totals 15 residues. CDR3 region: CASSPDAGGTDTQYF. The CDR3, as DNA: TGTGCCAGCTCACCAGACGCGGGGGGCACAGATACGCAGTATTTT. Drawing the rest from reference TRBV18 and TRBJ2-3, the complete variable domain is NAGVMQNPRHLVRRRGQEARLRCSPMKGHSHVYWYRQLPEEGLKFMVYLQKENIIDESGMPKERFSAEFPKEGPSILRIQQVVRGDSAAYFCASSPDAGGTDTQYFGPGTRLTVL.

This sequence joins TRBV7-8 and TRBJ2-2; 7 bases fit TRBD2. Germline V CDR1 and CDR2: SGHVS, FQNEAQ. The CDR3 is made up of 15 amino acids. Unmatched junction bases numbered 10, after V lost 4 bases and J lost 8 bases. The CDR3 nucleotides are TGTGCCAGCAGCTCGCTGGGGGGGGTTTCGGGGGAGCTGTTTTTT. Its protein is CASSSLGGVSGELFF.

The rearrangement joins TRBV10-3 to TRBJ2-1; TRBD1 matches 7 bases. With 6 bases clipped from V and 0 bases from J, the junction kept 2 bases outside the gene matches. Germline-derived CDR1 and CDR2 are ENHRY and SYGVKD. The CDR3 spans 14 residues. The CDR3 DNA is TGTGCCATCAGGGGGGACAGCTCCTACAATGAGCAGTTCTTC. It codes for CAIRGDSSYNEQFF.

The chain joins TRBV7-8 to TRBJ1-6, with unresolved D. V lost 8 bases, J lost 0 bases, and 5 bases lay in between. The CDR3 spans 13 residues. Germline values: CDR1 SGHVS, CDR2 FQNEAQ. The CDR3 coding sequence is TGTGCCAGCGTCAGCTCCTATAATTCACCCCTCCACTTT. Translated: CASVSSYNSPLHF.

The chain links TRBV5-6 to TRBJ2-2; the match to TRBD2 covers 8 bases. The junction had 8 bases not matched to a gene; V was cut back by 4 bases and J by 6 bases. The CDR3 has 15 residues. Looked up from germline, CDR1 is SGHDT and CDR2 is YYEEEE. CDR3 nucleotides: TGTGCCAGCAGCCTGAACGGGGGGGCGGCCGGGGAGCTGTTTTTT. This encodes CASSLNGGAAGELFF.

The chain is built from TRBV28 and TRBJ2-7; TRBD2 might be the D (6 bases). Germline V gene lookup returns CDR1 MDHEN and CDR2 SYDVKM. The CDR3 sequence is 18 residues long. The V gene lost 2 bases and the J gene lost 2 bases, with 22 bases spanning the gap. The CDR3 sequence is CASSLRTGTSSNAYEQYF. CDR3 nucleotides: TGTGCCAGCAGTTTAAGAACCGGGACTTCCTCTAATGCCTACGAGCAGTACTTC.